Listed here are 12 T cell receptor beta chains from one sample, sequenced in a study of CD8+CD57+ T cells in acquired aplastic anemia. Selection for sequencing was limited to patients who had shown CD8+CD57+ cell expansion by flow cytometry. Profiling that covered TCR beta VDJ and CDR3 relied on genomic DNA as its template. TCRdb re-derived calls from the reads in MiXCR, one entry per CDR3 protein. The data contain about 98,000 distinct CDR3 sequences, 55% to 70% of them seen just once; the ten biggest clones take up 65%. The sequencing sample was made of sorted CD4+, CD8+, or CD8+CD57+ T cells (not recorded which) from PBMCs. These TCRs come from a human donor with aplastic anemia.

In its sample, this clonotype was seen once. The chain employs TRBV10-3 and TRBJ2-1; 8 bases are shared with TRBD1. Per the germline V gene, CDR1 is ENHRY and CDR2 is SYGVKD. This CDR3 has 14 amino acids. Unmatched junction bases numbered 0, after V lost 0 bases and J lost 5 bases. The CDR3 sequence: CAISESDRDNEQFF. The CDR3 DNA is TGTGCCATCAGTGAGTCGGACAGGGACAATGAGCAGTTCTTC.

This rearrangement joins TRBV2 to TRBJ1-6; TRBD1 matches at 7 bases. V dropped 8 bases and J dropped 7; count of bases not matched to a gene: 5. CDR3 size: 13 residues. Germline assignment: CDR1 SNHLY and CDR2 FYNNEI. CDR3 DNA: TGTGCCAGCGGCGACAGGGAAAATTCACCCCTCCACTTT. Translation gives CASGDRENSPLHF.

The chain carries TRBV5-6 and TRBJ1-1, with TRBD1 matching 8 bases. CDR3 length: 15 residues. In germline, CDR1 is SGHDT, CDR2 YYEEEE. The ends lost 5 bases at V and 3 bases at J; junction bases unmatched: 9. The CDR3 reads CASRMDREGYTEAFF. The CDR3 DNA sequence: TGTGCCAGCAGGATGGACAGGGAGGGTTACACTGAAGCTTTCTTT.

The rearrangement uses TRBV10-3 and TRBJ2-1; 15 nucleotides match TRBD2. The DNA end is more similar to TRBJ2-7, so the J call may be wrong. Germline V gives CDR1 ENHRY, CDR2 SYGVKD. The CDR3 spans 16 residues. CDR3 sequence: CAIKGTSGRSYNEQYF. The DNA for the CDR3 is TGTGCCATCAAAGGGACTAGCGGGAGGTCCTACAATGAGCAGTACTTC.

The table lists this clonotype with a few counts. This chain connects TRBV7-8 to TRBJ2-3; D not resolved. V lost 1 base and J 3 bases, leaving 8 bases between the germline ends. The CDR3 is 14 residues long. CDR1 and CDR2 (germline): SGHVS, FQNEAQ. This CDR3 reads CASSLGQSTDTQYF. The CDR3, as DNA: TGTGCCAGCAGCTTAGGGCAGTCAACAGATACGCAGTATTTT.

This chain connects TRBV11-1 to TRBJ2-7; 9 bases match TRBD1. Germline lookup yields CDR1 SGHAT and CDR2 FQDESV (reference sequence). The ends lost 5 bases at V and 7 bases at J; junction bases unmatched: 18. The CDR3 runs 17 residues. The CDR3 here is CASSDIRTGASSGEQYF. In DNA, the CDR3 is TGTGCCAGCAGCGATATTAGGACAGGGGCCTCGTCGGGAGAGCAGTACTTC.

DNA of the CDR3: TGCAGTGCACCCGTACAGGGGGCGAATTCACCCCTCCACTTT. Translated, it gives CSAPVQGANSPLHF. V is TRBV20-1 and J is TRBJ1-6; 9 bases fit TRBD1. Germline V gives CDR1 DFQATT, CDR2 SNEGSKA (reference sequence). V shed 6 bases, J shed 7 bases, and the junction held 7 bases outside the gene matches. The CDR3 extends over 14 amino acids.

This clonotype was found a few times. V is TRBV7-2 and J is TRBJ2-3; 9 bases agree with TRBD1. The CDR3 contains 14 residues. V lost 5 bases to trimming and J lost 4 bases; unmatched junction nucleotides: 4. Germline CDR1 and CDR2: SGHTA and FQGNSA. The CDR3: CASSRRTGADTQYF. The CDR3 coding sequence is TGTGCCAGCAGCCGCAGGACAGGGGCAGATACGCAGTATTTT.

This chain connects TRBV15 to TRBJ2-3; TRBD2 matches 10 bases. The CDR3 is 15 residues long. Germline V gene sequence: CDR1 LNHNV, CDR2 YYDKDF (reference sequence). V was clipped by 4 bases and J by 6 bases; unmatched bases: 7. The CDR3 loop reads CATSKERGGGDTQYF. The DNA of the CDR3 is TGTGCCACCAGCAAAGAGCGGGGGGGCGGGGATACGCAGTATTTT.

Turning to this clonotype: As the CDR3 is not closed by the conserved phenylalanine or tryptophan, this likely results from a read error. This chain links TRBV12-3 or TRBV12-4 with TRBJ2-1; tentatively, D is TRBD1 or TRBD2 (6 bases each). There are 16 residues in the CDR3. V lost 3 bases and J lost 9, with 21 bases in between. CDR3 nucleotide sequence: TGTGCCAGCAGTTTGACGGTTACGACAGGAGGGAGTGAGCAGTTCCTC. It encodes CASSLTVTTGGSEQFL.

V is TRBV7-8 and J is TRBJ2-3; TRBD2 aligns across 7 bases. Germline V gives CDR1 SGHVS, CDR2 FQNEAQ. The CDR3 totals 16 residues. J was trimmed by 2 bases and V by 5 bases; bases with no gene match: 10. The CDR3 sequence is CASSPIWGGLTDTQYF. The DNA of the CDR3 is TGTGCCAGCAGCCCCATTTGGGGGGGACTCACAGATACGCAGTATTTT.

The chain combines TRBV20-1 with TRBJ2-7; no clear D gene. Germline V gives CDR1 DFQATT, CDR2 SNEGSKA (reference sequence). This CDR3 is 14 amino acids long. Trimming cost V 5 bases and J 2 bases, with 16 bases left between them. The chain's CDR3 is CSAATQADPYEQYF. CDR3 in DNA: TGCAGTGCTGCGACCCAGGCGGATCCCTACGAGCAGTACTTC.